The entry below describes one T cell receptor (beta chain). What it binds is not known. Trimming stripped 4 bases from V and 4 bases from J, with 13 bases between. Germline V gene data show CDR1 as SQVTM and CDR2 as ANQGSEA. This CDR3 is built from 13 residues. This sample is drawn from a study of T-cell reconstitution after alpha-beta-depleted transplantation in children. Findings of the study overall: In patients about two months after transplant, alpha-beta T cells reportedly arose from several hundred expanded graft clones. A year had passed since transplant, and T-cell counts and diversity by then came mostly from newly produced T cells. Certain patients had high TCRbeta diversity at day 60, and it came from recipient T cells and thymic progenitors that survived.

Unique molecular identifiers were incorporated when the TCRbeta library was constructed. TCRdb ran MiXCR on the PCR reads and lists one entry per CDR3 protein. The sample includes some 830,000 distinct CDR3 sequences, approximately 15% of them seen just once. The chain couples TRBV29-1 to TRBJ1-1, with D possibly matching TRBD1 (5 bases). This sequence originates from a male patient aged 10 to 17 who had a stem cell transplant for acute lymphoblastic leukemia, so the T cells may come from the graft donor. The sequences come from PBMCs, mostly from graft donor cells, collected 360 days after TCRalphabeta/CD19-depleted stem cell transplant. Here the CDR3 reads CSVGGTLGTEAFF. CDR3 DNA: TGCAGCGTTGGGGGGACGTTGGGCACTGAAGCTTTCTTT.